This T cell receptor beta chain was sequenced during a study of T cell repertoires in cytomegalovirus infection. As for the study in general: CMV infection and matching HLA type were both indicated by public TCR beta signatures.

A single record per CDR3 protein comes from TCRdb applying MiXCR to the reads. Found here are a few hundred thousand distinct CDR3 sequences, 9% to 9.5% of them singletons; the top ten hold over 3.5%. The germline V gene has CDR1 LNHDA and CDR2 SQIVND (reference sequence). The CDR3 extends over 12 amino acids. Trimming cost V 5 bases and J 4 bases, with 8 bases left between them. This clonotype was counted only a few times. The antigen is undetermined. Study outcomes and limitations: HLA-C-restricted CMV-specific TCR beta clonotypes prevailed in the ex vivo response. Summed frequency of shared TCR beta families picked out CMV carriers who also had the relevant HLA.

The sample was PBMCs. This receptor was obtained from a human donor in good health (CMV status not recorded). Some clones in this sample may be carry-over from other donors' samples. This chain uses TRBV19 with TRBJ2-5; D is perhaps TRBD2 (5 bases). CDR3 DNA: TGTGCCAGTAGTGCCCGGGGAGAGACCCAGTACTTC. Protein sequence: CASSARGETQYF.